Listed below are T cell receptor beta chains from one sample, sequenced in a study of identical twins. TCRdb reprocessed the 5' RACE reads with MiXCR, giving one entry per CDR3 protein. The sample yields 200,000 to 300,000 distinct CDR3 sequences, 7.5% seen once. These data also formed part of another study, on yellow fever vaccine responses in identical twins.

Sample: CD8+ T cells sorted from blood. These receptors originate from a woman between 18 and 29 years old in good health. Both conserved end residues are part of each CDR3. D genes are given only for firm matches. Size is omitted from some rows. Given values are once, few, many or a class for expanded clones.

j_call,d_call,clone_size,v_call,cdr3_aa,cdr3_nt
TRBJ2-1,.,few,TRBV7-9,CASSLTSLDYNEQFF,TGTGCCAGCAGCTTAACTAGTCTCGACTACAATGAGCAGTTCTTC
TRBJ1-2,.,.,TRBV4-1,CASSQETSNYGYTF,TGCGCCAGCAGCCAAGAAACATCTAACTATGGCTACACCTTC
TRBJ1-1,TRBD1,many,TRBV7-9,CASSFTTGQGVRDMNTEAFF,TGTGCCAGCAGCTTTACCACGGGACAGGGGGTTCGGGACATGAACACTGAAGCTTTCTTT
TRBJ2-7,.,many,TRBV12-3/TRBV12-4,CASGPRRYEQYF,TGTGCCAGCGGCCCGAGGCGGTACGAGCAGTACTTC
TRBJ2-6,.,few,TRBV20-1,CSARSGEANVLTF,TGCAGTGCTAGATCTGGGGAAGCCAACGTCCTGACTTTC
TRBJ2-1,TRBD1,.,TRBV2,CGGQGRYNEQFF,TGCGGGGGACAGGGGAGGTACAATGAGCAGTTCTTC
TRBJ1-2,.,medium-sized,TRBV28,CASSNRDLRKYGYTF,TGTGCCAGCAGTAACCGGGACCTCCGAAAGTATGGCTACACCTTC
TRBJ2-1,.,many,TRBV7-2,CASSSGDSYNEQFF,TGTGCCAGCAGCTCAGGGGACTCCTACAATGAGCAGTTCTTC
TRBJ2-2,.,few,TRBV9,CASSGGTGTSNTGELFF,TGTGCCAGCAGCGGAGGAACCGGGACATCGAACACCGGGGAGCTGTTTTTT
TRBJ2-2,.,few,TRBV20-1,CSARDRLVPNTGELFF,TGCAGTGCTAGAGATAGACTCGTACCGAACACCGGGGAGTTGTTTTTT
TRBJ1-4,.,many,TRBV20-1,CSVGGVEEKLFF,TGCAGTGTGGGAGGCGTTGAAGAAAAACTGTTTTTT
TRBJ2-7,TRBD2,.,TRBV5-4,CACSLEAGEYEQYF,TGTGCCTGCAGCTTGGAAGCGGGAGAGTACGAGCAGTACTTC
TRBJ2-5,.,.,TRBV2,CASSEQGETQYF,TGTGCCAGCAGTGAGCAGGGCGAGACCCAGTACTTC
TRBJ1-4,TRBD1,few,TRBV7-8,CASSPGGGHSANEKLFF,TGTGCCAGCAGCCCAGGGGGGGGGCACTCGGCGAATGAAAAACTGTTTTTT
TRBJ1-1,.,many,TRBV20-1,CSAPSANTEAFF,TGCAGTGCCCCTTCGGCGAACACTGAAGCTTTCTTT
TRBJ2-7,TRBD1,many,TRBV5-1,CASSGPGTAYEQYF,TGCGCCAGCAGCGGACCCGGGACAGCCTACGAGCAGTACTTC
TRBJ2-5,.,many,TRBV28,CASRRWASRQETQYF,TGTGCCAGCAGACGCTGGGCTAGCAGACAAGAGACCCAGTACTTC
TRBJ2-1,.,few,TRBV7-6,CASSLAFGTEYNEQFF,TGTGCCAGCAGCTTAGCTTTCGGTACGGAATACAATGAGCAGTTCTTC
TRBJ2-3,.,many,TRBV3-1,CASSQARGSTDTQYF,TGTGCCAGCAGCCAAGCCCGGGGAAGCACAGATACGCAGTATTTT
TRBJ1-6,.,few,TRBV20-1,CSAINKHYNSPLHF,TGCAGTGCCATAAACAAACACTATAATTCACCCCTCCACTTT
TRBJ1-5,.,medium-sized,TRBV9,CASSQTAVGEPQHF,TGTGCCAGCAGCCAAACCGCGGTCGGTGAGCCCCAGCATTTT
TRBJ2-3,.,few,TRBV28,CASRLSTGDDSTDTQYF,TGTGCCAGCAGATTATCGACAGGAGATGATAGCACAGATACGCAGTATTTT
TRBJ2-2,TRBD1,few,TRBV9,CASSVRRGPNTGELFF,TGTGCCAGCAGCGTACGTAGGGGGCCAAACACCGGGGAGCTGTTTTTT
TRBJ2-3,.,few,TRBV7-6,CASSPVGSNTDTQYF,TGTGCCAGCAGTCCAGTGGGGTCAAACACAGATACGCAGTATTTT
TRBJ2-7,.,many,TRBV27,CASTKGVEQYF,TGTGCCAGCACCAAGGGTGTCGAGCAGTACTTC
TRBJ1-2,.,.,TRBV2,CASPLRDANYGYTF,TGTGCCAGCCCCCTCAGGGACGCTAACTATGGCTACACCTTC
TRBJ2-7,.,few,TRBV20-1,CSARALDRSYEQYF,TGCAGTGCTAGAGCCCTAGACAGGTCGTACGAGCAGTACTTC
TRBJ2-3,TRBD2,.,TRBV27,CASSELPGLAGGPNRDTQYF,TGTGCCAGCAGTGAACTACCGGGACTAGCGGGAGGGCCTAATAGGGATACGCAGTATTTT
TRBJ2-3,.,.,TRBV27,CASSPPGYPSTDTQYF,TGTGCCAGCAGTCCACCCGGGTACCCTAGCACAGATACGCAGTATTTT
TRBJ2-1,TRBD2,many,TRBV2,CASSELYGLAGVHTYNEQFF,TGTGCCAGCAGTGAACTTTATGGACTAGCGGGGGTTCACACCTACAATGAGCAGTTCTTC
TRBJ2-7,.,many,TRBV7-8,CASSLESYEQYF,TGTGCCAGCAGCTTAGAGAGCTACGAGCAGTACTTC
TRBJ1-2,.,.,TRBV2,CARGELTDDNYGYTF,TGTGCCAGAGGAGAATTAACAGATGATAACTATGGCTACACCTTC
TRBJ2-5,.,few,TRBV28,CASSLYGGWRDGETQYF,TGTGCCAGCAGTTTATATGGGGGTTGGCGGGATGGAGAGACCCAGTACTTC
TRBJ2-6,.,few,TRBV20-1,CSARDRRSSGANVLTF,TGCAGTGCTAGGGACAGACGTAGCTCTGGGGCCAACGTCCTGACTTTC
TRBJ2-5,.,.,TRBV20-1,CSANSGGSEETQYF,TGCAGTGCAAACTCGGGTGGCAGTGAGGAGACCCAGTACTTC
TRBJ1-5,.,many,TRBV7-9,CASSRGGQPQHF,TGTGCCAGCAGCCGAGGGGGTCAGCCCCAGCATTTT